This T cell receptor (beta chain) comes out of a study of blood T cells in healthy people across ages. The wider study: Through template switching, about one barcoded beta molecule was captured per two T cells, as measured in model experiments. Study-wide results and limits: The lack of PBMC sorting stopped any conclusive naive versus antigen-experienced comparison.

Total RNA extraction produced at least 5.5 micrograms (per sample) for the study. Then a second PCR, running roughly 6 to 11 cycles, was carried out with a sample-barcoded 5' primer and a J-beta primer mix. TCRdb re-called the 5' RACE reads through MiXCR, storing one row per CDR3 protein. In the table there are about 830,000 distinct CDR3 sequences, about 62% of which are singletons. Germline V CDR1 and CDR2: GTSNPN, SVGIG (reference sequence). There are 14 residues in the CDR3. V gave up 0 bases and J gave up 3 bases, with 11 bases separating them. With regard to this clonotype: Its target is unknown.

Sequencing was performed on blood. The chain uses TRBV30 and TRBJ1-2; no clear D gene. The sequence came from a man aged 25 to 45 in good health. The DNA for the CDR3 is TGTGCCTGGAGTGTAAGGCGGGTAGACTATGGCTACACCTTC. This gives the protein CAWSVRRVDYGYTF.